These T cell receptor beta chains were read from a single sample in a study of blood T cell repertoires in COVID-19. TCRdb's copy holds only in-frame clones and misses some; the assay was immunoSEQ multiplex PCR. The sample shows about 84,000 clones, more than 80% of them seen only once. Sequencing input: peripheral blood. The receptors were gathered from a woman aged 80 or over with acute or convalescent COVID-19. CDR3s leave out the opening cysteine and the closing phenylalanine or tryptophan.

v_gene,CDR3aa
TRBV7-3,ASSLGPGGQNIQY
TRBV2,ASSESRGEQETQY
TRBV1,TSSQQGQGEDFATNEKLF
TRBV6-1,ASSDRPGGTNEKLF
TRBV11-2,ASSFSETNYGYT
TRBV30,ASSQGETQY
TRBV19,ASSMTGLNTEAF
TRBV2,ASREVNEQF
TRBV21-1,AAPGTNYGYT
TRBV6-7,ASSTWVGLAGSSTDTQY
TRBV27,ASSPWTGDQPQH
TRBV2,ASRKGDYGYT
TRBV6-2/TRBV6-3,ASSLWTSADTQY
TRBV11-2,ASSPDSPYEQY
TRBV19,ASSIPTGVNGQPQH
TRBV12-3/TRBV12-4,ASSLWGLEAF
TRBV5-1,ASSSQGNYGYT
TRBV19,ASNDRGGNQPQH
TRBV11-2,ASSLWSGGLGGYT
TRBV5-8,ASSPGTGANTEAF
TRBV28,ASSPGLDTEAF
TRBV9,ASSTRPMGGSSYNEQF
TRBV18,ASSPTGPTEAF
TRBV6-5,ASSYSTTEQETQY
TRBV7-2,ASSLSATGTYGYT
TRBV6-5,AMRPSGGAEGTQY
TRBV7-3,ASSLDARGGGTQY
TRBV18,ASSGTGTNSNQPQH
TRBV9,ASSLSLVNTEAF
TRBV4-1,ASSPLTKGGGGTEAF
TRBV6-1,ASSEAGGQYGYT
TRBV5-1,ASSLLDTTDTQY